This record looks at one T cell receptor beta chain sequence and its context. The CDR3 runs 15 residues. Trimming removed 1 base from V and 2 bases from J, with 9 bases in between. The record originates from a study of T-cell reconstitution after alpha-beta-depleted transplantation in children. Researchers prepared the TCRbeta library using unique molecular identifiers, the study reports. TCRdb re-called the PCR reads with MiXCR, one entry per CDR3 protein. The sample carries 450,000 to 600,000 distinct CDR3 sequences, 32% recorded once. The material sequenced was PBMCs from the stem cell graft donor, taken from the stem cell graft. This sequence was found in a human donor who donated a stem cell graft to a child with aplastic anemia. The V gene is TRBV12-3 or TRBV12-4, the J gene TRBJ1-5, with D unresolved. The CDR3 DNA sequence: TGTGCCAGCAGTTTAGAAGTCGGCGGCAATCAGCCCCAGCATTTT. Its translation: CASSLEVGGNQPQHF.